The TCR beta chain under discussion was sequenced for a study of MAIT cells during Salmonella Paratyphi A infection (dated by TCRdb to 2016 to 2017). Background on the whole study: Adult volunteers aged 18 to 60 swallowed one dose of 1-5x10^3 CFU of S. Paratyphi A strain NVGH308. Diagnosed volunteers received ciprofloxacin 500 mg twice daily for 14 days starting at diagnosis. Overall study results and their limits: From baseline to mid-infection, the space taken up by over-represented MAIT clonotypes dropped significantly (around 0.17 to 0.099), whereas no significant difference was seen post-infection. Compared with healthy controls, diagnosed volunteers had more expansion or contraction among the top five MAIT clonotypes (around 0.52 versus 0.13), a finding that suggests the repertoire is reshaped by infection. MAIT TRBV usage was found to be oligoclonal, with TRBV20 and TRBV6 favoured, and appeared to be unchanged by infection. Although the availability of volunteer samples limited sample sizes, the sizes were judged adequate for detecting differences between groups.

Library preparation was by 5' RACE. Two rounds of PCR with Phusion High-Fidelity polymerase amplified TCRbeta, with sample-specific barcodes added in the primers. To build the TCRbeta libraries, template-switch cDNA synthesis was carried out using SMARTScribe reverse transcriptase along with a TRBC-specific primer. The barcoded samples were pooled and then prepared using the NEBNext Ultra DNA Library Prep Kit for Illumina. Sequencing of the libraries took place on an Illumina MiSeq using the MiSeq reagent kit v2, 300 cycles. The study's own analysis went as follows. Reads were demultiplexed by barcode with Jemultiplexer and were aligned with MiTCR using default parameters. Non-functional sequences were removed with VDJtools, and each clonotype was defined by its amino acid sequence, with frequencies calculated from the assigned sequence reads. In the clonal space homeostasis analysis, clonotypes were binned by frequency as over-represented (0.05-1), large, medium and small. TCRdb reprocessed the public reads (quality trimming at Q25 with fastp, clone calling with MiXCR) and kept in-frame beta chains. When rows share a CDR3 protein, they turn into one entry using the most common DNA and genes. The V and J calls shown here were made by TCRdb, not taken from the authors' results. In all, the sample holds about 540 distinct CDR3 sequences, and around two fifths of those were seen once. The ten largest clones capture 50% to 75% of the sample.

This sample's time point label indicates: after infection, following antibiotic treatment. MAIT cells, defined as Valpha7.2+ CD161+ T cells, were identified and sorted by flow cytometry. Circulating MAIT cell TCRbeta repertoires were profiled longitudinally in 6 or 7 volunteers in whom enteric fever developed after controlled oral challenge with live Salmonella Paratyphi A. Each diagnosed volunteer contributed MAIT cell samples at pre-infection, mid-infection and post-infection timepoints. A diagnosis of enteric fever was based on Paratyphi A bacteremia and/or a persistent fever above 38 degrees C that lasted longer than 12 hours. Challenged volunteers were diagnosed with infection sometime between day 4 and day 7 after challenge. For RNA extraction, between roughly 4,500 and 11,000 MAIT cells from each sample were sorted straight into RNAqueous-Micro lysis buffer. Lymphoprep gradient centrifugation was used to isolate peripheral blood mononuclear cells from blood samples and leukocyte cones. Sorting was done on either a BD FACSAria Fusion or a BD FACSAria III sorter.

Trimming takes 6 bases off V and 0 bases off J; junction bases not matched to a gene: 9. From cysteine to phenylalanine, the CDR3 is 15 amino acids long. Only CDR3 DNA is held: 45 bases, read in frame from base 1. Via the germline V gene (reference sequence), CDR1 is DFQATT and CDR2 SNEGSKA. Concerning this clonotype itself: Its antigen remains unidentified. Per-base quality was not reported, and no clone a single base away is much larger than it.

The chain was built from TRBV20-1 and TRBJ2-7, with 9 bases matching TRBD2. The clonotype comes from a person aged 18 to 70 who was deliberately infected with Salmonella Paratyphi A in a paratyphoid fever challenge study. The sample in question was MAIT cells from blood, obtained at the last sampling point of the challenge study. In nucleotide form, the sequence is TGCAGTGCCCGGGGCCTAGCGGGGAACTCCTACGAGCAGTACTTC. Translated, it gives CSARGLAGNSYEQYF.